This entry lists 32 T cell receptor beta chains sequenced from one sample in a study of shared clonotypes between healthy human individuals. Sequencing was performed with immunoSEQ multiplex PCR; in TCRdb, only in-frame clones are kept and a portion is missing. Seen here are under 850,000 clones, over 60% observed once, and the top ten hold about 1.8%. The sample consisted of memory CD4+ T cells sorted from blood. Subset defined: CD45RA-negative fraction. These receptors originate from a woman younger than 45 in good health.

The rearrangement joins TRBV29-1 to TRBJ1-1; 8 nucleotides line up with TRBD1. The CDR3 has 13 amino acids. CDR1 is SQVTM, CDR2 ANQGSEA, per germline. After removal of 7 bases from V and 2 bases from J, the junction contained 6 bases not matched to a gene. The CDR3 loop is CSATTGGNTEAFF. DNA of the CDR3: TGCAGCGCTACCACAGGGGGAAACACTGAAGCTTTCTTT.

The genes are TRBV6-5 and TRBJ1-2; D may be TRBD1 (5 bases). The CDR3 is 13 residues long. Germline V gives CDR1 MNHEY, CDR2 SVGAGI. V gave up 7 bases and J gave up 4 bases, with 13 bases separating them. The CDR3 sequence is CASKSSGVYGYTF. The CDR3 DNA reads as TGTGCCAGCAAGAGTTCGGGGGTCTATGGCTACACCTTC.

The V gene is TRBV7-2, the J gene TRBJ2-5; maybe TRBD1 (5 bases). V lost 1 base and J 4 bases, leaving 16 bases between the germline ends. The CDR3 has 16 amino acids. Per the germline V gene, CDR1 is SGHTA and CDR2 is FQGNSA. This CDR3 reads CASSLGKGRARETQYF. The CDR3, as DNA: TGTGCCAGCAGCTTAGGGAAGGGCAGGGCACGAGAGACCCAGTACTTC.

The V call is TRBV5-5, the J call TRBJ1-5; D is unclear. Germline V gene sequence: CDR1 SGHKS, CDR2 YYEKEE (reference sequence). The CDR3 consists of 13 residues. With 4 bases removed from V and 5 bases from J, the gap between germline ends came to 10 bases. The CDR3 DNA follows: TGTGCCAGCAGCCGAGGGCTCGATCAGCCCCAGCATTTT. It specifies CASSRGLDQPQHF.

The chain uses TRBV11-2 and TRBJ2-7; 12 nucleotides line up with TRBD2. Germline V gene lookup returns CDR1 SGHAT and CDR2 FQNNGV. The CDR3 spans 15 residues. After removal of 4 bases from V and 6 bases from J, the junction contained 7 bases not matched to a gene. CDR3 in amino acids: CASSSTTSGRSEQYF. The CDR3 DNA reads TGTGCCAGCAGCTCGACGACTAGCGGGAGAAGCGAGCAGTACTTC.

This chain links TRBV6-5 with TRBJ2-7, with 7 bases aligning to TRBD2. This CDR3 region has 14 residues. CDR1 is MNHEY and CDR2 is SVGAGI in the germline V gene. J gave up 6 bases and V 2 bases, and 7 bases lay outside the gene matches. In nucleotides, the CDR3 is TGTGCCAGCAGTTACGGGCGGGGGTTCGGCGAGCAGTACTTC. Its translation: CASSYGRGFGEQYF.

As concerns this clone: The identical CDR3 is also encoded by other nucleotide sequences in the sample. The chain carries TRBV9 and TRBJ2-1; no reliable D call. Germline-derived CDR1 and CDR2 are SGDLS and YYNGEE. This CDR3 comprises 11 residues. V was trimmed by 2 bases and J by 8 bases, leaving 5 bases between them. This CDR3 reads CASSVNDEQFF. The CDR3 nucleotides read TGTGCCAGCAGCGTTAACGATGAGCAGTTCTTC.

The V call is TRBV10-1, the J call TRBJ2-3; possibly TRBD1 for D (5 bases). The CDR3 covers 15 residues. V gave up 0 bases and J gave up 1 base, with 8 bases separating them. Germline loops: CDR1 WNHNN, CDR2 SYGVQD (reference sequence). The CDR3 DNA follows: TGCGCCAGCAGTGAGTCTTTGACAGGCACAGATACGCAGTATTTT. It translates to CASSESLTGTDTQYF.

This clone was recorded a few times. The chain has TRBV28 and TRBJ1-3; the match to TRBD1 covers 9 bases. Germline CDR1 MDHEN, CDR2 SYDVKM. V was clipped by 9 bases and J by 8 bases; unmatched bases: 14. The CDR3 runs to 15 residues. The CDR3, as DNA: TGTGCCAGTAGGGGACAGGGTGGCCGAGAACACACCATATATTTT. This translates into CASRGQGGREHTIYF.

J is TRBJ2-7 and V is TRBV20-1; D is undetermined. This CDR3 is built from 11 residues. Germline V CDR1 and CDR2: DFQATT, SNEGSKA (reference sequence). Trimming removed 3 bases from V and 2 bases from J, with 5 bases in between. CDR3 loop: CSARPTYEQYF. Written as DNA, the CDR3 is TGCAGTGCTAGGCCTACCTACGAGCAGTACTTC.

The chain has TRBV5-5 and TRBJ2-7; 8 bases fit TRBD2. Trimming at V came to 0 bases and at J to 0 bases, leaving 8 bases not matched to a gene. The CDR3 is 17 residues long. In germline, CDR1 is SGHKS, CDR2 YYEKEE (reference sequence). CDR3 nucleotide sequence: TGTGCCAGCAGCTTGGCAGTAGCGGGATTGGGCTCCTACGAGCAGTACTTC. This gives the protein CASSLAVAGLGSYEQYF.

This chain uses TRBV28 with TRBJ1-1; D is unclear. Per the germline V gene, CDR1 is MDHEN and CDR2 is SYDVKM. V was trimmed by 3 bases and J by 5 bases, leaving 7 bases between them. This CDR3 spans 12 amino acids. CDR3 DNA sequence: TGTGCCAGCAGTTTGTCGGTGACTGAAGCTTTCTTT. Its translation: CASSLSVTEAFF.

This rearrangement joins TRBV29-1 to TRBJ2-7, with a possible D match to TRBD2 (7 bases). V lost 4 bases and J lost 0, with 22 bases in between. Germline V gene lookup returns CDR1 SQVTM and CDR2 ANQGSEA. This CDR3 comprises 17 residues. The CDR3 DNA follows: TGCAGCGTTGGGGAGGGGGTACAGGGCGTCCACTCCTACGAGCAGTACTTC. The encoded protein is CSVGEGVQGVHSYEQYF.

As to this clone: Other DNA sequences of this sample code for an identical CDR3. The gene calls are TRBV10-2 and TRBJ2-7; tentative D call: TRBD1 (5 bases). V lost 6 bases and J lost 3, with 6 bases in between. This CDR3 spans 11 amino acids. CDR1 is WSHSY and CDR2 is SAAADI in the germline V gene. Here the CDR3 reads CASSDSYEQYF. CDR3 DNA: TGCGCCAGCAGCGACAGCTACGAGCAGTACTTC.

This clone was seen only a few times. The rearrangement uses TRBV28 and TRBJ2-7; D is perhaps TRBD1 (5 bases). The CDR3 spans 12 residues. V lost 6 bases and J 2 bases, leaving 8 bases between the germline ends. Germline V lookup: CDR1 MDHEN, CDR2 SYDVKM. The CDR3 loop reads CASRTEPYEQYF. The CDR3 bases are TGTGCCAGCAGGACAGAACCCTACGAGCAGTACTTC.

V gene TRBV18 combines with J gene TRBJ2-7, with 7 bases lining up with TRBD2. CDR3 size: 15 residues. Germline assignment: CDR1 KGHSH and CDR2 LQKENI. V lost 2 bases, J lost 4 bases, and 8 bases stayed unmatched. The CDR3 DNA follows: TGTGCCAGCTCACCAGTTTTCCAGCGGGGATACGAGCAGTACTTC. It is translated as CASSPVFQRGYEQYF.

This chain joins TRBV7-9 and TRBJ2-3; D call uncertain. Trimming pared 5 bases from V and 1 base from J, leaving 10 bases between. Germline V lookup: CDR1 SEHNR, CDR2 FQNEAQ (reference sequence). This CDR3 is 14 amino acids long. CDR3 protein: CASSRLSGTDTQYF. CDR3 bases: TGTGCCAGCAGCCGCTTGAGCGGCACAGATACGCAGTATTTT.

The chain joins TRBV11-2 to TRBJ2-3; 7 bases are shared with TRBD2. The germline gives CDR1 SGHAT, CDR2 FQNNGV. Unmatched junction bases numbered 6, after V lost 1 base and J lost 2 bases. The length of the CDR3 is 16 residues. Here the CDR3 reads CASSLVGGSTTDTQYF. CDR3 sequence (DNA): TGTGCCAGCAGCTTAGTCGGCGGGAGCACCACAGATACGCAGTATTTT.

On this clone: Other DNA sequences in the same sample also yield this CDR3. The rearrangement uses TRBV7-9 and TRBJ2-3, with D perhaps matching TRBD1 (5 bases). Germline V lookup: CDR1 SEHNR, CDR2 FQNEAQ (reference sequence). V gave up 1 base and J gave up 4 bases, with 9 bases separating them. This CDR3 contains 14 residues. CDR3 coding DNA: TGTGCCAGCAGCTTAGACCAGGGCCCAGATACGCAGTATTTT. Protein product: CASSLDQGPDTQYF. Combining the CDR3 with reference TRBV7-9 and TRBJ2-3 gives the whole variable domain DTGVSQNPRHKITKRGQNVTFRCDPISEHNRLYWYRQTLGQGPEFLTYFQNEAQLEKSRLLSDRFSAERPKGSFSTLEIQRTEQGDSAMYLCASSLDQGPDTQYFGPGTRLTVL.

The rearrangement joins TRBV7-2 to TRBJ2-5; no reliable D call. The J call may be mistaken, given a closer DNA end match to TRBJ2-7. The CDR3 runs to 14 residues. Germline loops: CDR1 SGHTA, CDR2 FQGNSA. CDR3 nucleotide sequence: TGTGCCAGCAGCTTAATATACACTACCTACGAGCAGTACTTC. Protein product: CASSLIYTTYEQYF.

The CDR3 coding sequence is TGCGCCAGCAGCTTGGGTAATGCGTTGGATGAGCAGTTCTTC. It is translated as CASSLGNALDEQFF. This sequence joins TRBV5-1 and TRBJ2-1; D is uncertain. The germline V gene has CDR1 SGHRS and CDR2 YFSETQ. The CDR3 has 14 amino acids. Trimming removed 0 bases from V and 8 bases from J, with 12 bases in between.

The chain combines TRBV28 with TRBJ2-5; 15 bases are a match to TRBD2. The junction had 11 bases not matched to a gene; V was cut back by 5 bases and J by 1 base. Germline loops: CDR1 MDHEN, CDR2 SYDVKM. The CDR3 totals 19 residues. The chain's CDR3 is CASSPLRTSGRGFQETQYF. The CDR3 coding sequence is TGTGCCAGCAGTCCCCTACGGACTAGCGGGAGGGGCTTCCAAGAGACCCAGTACTTC. Full variable domain (outside the CDR3, taken from reference TRBV28 and TRBJ2-5): DVKVTQSSRYLVKRTGEKVFLECVQDMDHENMFWYRQDPGLGLRLIYFSYDVKMKEKGDIPEGYSVSREKKERFSLILESASTNQTSMYLCASSPLRTSGRGFQETQYFGPGTRLLVL.

As regards this clone: Different DNA sequences within this sample yield the same CDR3. The V and J genes are TRBV7-9 and TRBJ1-1; D gene ambiguous. Trimming pared 3 bases from V and 2 bases from J, leaving 7 bases between. The CDR3 length is 13 residues. Germline values: CDR1 SEHNR, CDR2 FQNEAQ (reference sequence). CDR3 DNA: TGTGCCAGCAGCTTGAGACAAAACACTGAAGCTTTCTTT. Amino acids: CASSLRQNTEAFF.

The chain joins TRBV30 to TRBJ1-5; D gene unclear. Germline CDR1 is GTSNPN and CDR2 is SVGIG (reference sequence). This CDR3 is 12 amino acids long. Trimming stripped 7 bases from V and 7 bases from J, with 14 bases between. Here the CDR3 reads CASGSGKQPQHF. DNA of the CDR3: TGTGCCTCCGGTTCCGGGAAGCAGCCCCAGCATTTT.

The rearrangement joins TRBV18 to TRBJ1-3; 7 bases agree with TRBD1. The V gene end was trimmed by 6 bases and the J gene end by 2 bases; junction bases not matched to a gene: 13. CDR1 is KGHSH, CDR2 LQKENI, per germline. There are 17 residues in the CDR3. The CDR3 region has the DNA TGTGCCAGCTCTCCTGACAGGGCGCTTTGGACTGGAAACACCATATATTTT. It yields the protein CASSPDRALWTGNTIYF.

The chain recombines TRBV19 with TRBJ1-5; 9 bases map to TRBD1. Germline CDR1 and CDR2: LNHDA and SQIVND (reference sequence). This CDR3 comprises 15 residues. V dropped 9 bases and J dropped 5; count of bases not matched to a gene: 11. The CDR3 DNA reads TGTGCCAGCATAGACAGGGGGTTTGGTGATCAGCCCCAGCATTTT. As protein: CASIDRGFGDQPQHF.

This clone has only a few counts. The chain has TRBV28 and TRBJ2-7; 8 bases line up with TRBD1. From germline, CDR1 is MDHEN and CDR2 SYDVKM. The CDR3 extends over 13 amino acids. V was clipped by 7 bases and J by 5 bases; unmatched bases: 7. In nucleotides, the CDR3 is TGTGCCAGCACCAACAGGGGGAGGCACGAGCAGTACTTC. Encoded protein: CASTNRGRHEQYF.

This clone has just a few counts. The CDR3 DNA reads TGTGCCATTTCAGACAGGAGCCGAAACACCATATATTTT. Translation gives CAISDRSRNTIYF. The V gene is TRBV19, the J gene TRBJ1-3; TRBD1 might be the D (6 bases). Germline assignment: CDR1 LNHDA and CDR2 SQIVND (reference sequence). V was pared by 10 bases and J by 5 bases, with 15 bases between. CDR3 length: 13 amino acids.

J is TRBJ2-7 and V is TRBV18; tentatively, D is TRBD2 (7 bases). The CDR3 extends over 15 amino acids. Trimming cost V 2 bases and J 6 bases, with 17 bases left between them. CDR1 and CDR2 from the germline V gene are KGHSH and LQKENI. The CDR3 DNA sequence: TGTGCCAGCTCACCATCCGGGGGGCTCCTCCGCGAGCAGTACTTC. Translated, it gives CASSPSGGLLREQYF.

In its sample, this clone was seen once. The chain links TRBV18 to TRBJ2-1; 10 positions match TRBD2. Germline V gene sequence: CDR1 KGHSH, CDR2 LQKENI. The ends lost 6 bases at V and 0 bases at J; junction bases unmatched: 8. The CDR3 covers 17 residues. Here the CDR3 DNA reads TGTGCCAGCTCTGAGGCTAGCGGGAGTCCCTCCTACAATGAGCAGTTCTTC. Amino acid sequence: CASSEASGSPSYNEQFF.

CDR3 coding DNA: TGTGCCAGCAGCACGGCGGGGAGCGTCGGCTATGAGCAGTTCTTC. Its protein product is CASSTAGSVGYEQFF. The gene calls are TRBV28 and TRBJ2-1, with D possibly being TRBD2 (6 bases). From germline, CDR1 is MDHEN and CDR2 SYDVKM. With 6 bases removed from V and 8 bases from J, the gap between germline ends came to 20 bases. The CDR3 is 15 amino acids.

The V gene is TRBV7-2, the J gene TRBJ2-2; a weak D match, TRBD1 (6 bases). From germline, CDR1 is SGHTA and CDR2 FQGNSA. V was trimmed by 5 bases and J by 5 bases, leaving 15 bases between them. This CDR3 has 15 amino acids. CDR3 nucleotide sequence: TGTGCCAGCAGCCGCAACCAACAGGGTACCGGGGAGCTGTTTTTT. Protein sequence: CASSRNQQGTGELFF.